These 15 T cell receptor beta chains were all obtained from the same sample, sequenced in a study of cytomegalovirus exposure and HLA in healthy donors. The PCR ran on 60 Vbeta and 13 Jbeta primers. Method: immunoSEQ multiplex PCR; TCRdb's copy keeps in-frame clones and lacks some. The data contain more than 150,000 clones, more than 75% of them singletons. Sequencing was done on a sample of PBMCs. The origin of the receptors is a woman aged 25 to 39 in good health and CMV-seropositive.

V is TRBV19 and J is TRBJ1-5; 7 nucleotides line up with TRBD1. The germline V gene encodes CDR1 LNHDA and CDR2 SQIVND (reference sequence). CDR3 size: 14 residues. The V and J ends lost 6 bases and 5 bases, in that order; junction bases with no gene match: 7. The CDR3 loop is CASRRQGLDQPQHF. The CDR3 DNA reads TGTGCCAGTAGGCGACAGGGCCTAGATCAGCCCCAGCATTTT.

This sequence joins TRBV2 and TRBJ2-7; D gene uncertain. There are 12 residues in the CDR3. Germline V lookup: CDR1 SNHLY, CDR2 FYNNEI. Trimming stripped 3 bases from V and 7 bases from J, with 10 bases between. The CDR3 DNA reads TGTGCCAGCAGTGAGTCGTCTAGGGAGCAGTACTTC. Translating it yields CASSESSREQYF.

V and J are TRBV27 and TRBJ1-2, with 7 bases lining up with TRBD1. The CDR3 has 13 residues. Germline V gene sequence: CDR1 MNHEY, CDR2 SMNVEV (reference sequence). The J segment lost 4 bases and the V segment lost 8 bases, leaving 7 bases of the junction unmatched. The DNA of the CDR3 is TGTGCCAGCTCGCAACAGGGGAGCTATGGCTACACCTTC. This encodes CASSQQGSYGYTF.

The CDR3 loop reads CASSQRYEQYF. CDR3 bases: TGTGCCAGCAGCCAACGGTACGAGCAGTACTTC. The chain recombines TRBV7-2 with TRBJ2-7; D ambiguous. This CDR3 is built from 11 residues. The germline V gene encodes CDR1 SGHTA and CDR2 FQGNSA. V gave up 5 bases and J gave up 4 bases, with 6 bases separating them.

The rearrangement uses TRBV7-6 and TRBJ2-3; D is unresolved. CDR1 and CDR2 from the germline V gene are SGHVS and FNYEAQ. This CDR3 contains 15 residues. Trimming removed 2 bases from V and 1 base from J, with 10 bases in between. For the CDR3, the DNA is TGTGCCAGCAGCTTATCCGTAGTAGGCACAGATACGCAGTATTTT. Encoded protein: CASSLSVVGTDTQYF.

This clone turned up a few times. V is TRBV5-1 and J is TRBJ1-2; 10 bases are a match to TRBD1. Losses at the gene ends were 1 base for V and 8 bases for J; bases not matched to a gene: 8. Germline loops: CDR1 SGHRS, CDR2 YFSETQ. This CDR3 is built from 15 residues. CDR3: CASSLRRQGALGYTF. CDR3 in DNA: TGCGCCAGCAGCTTGCGGAGACAGGGGGCGTTGGGCTACACCTTC. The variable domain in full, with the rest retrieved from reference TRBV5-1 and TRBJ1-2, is KAGVTQTPRYLIKTRGQQVTLSCSPISGHRSVSWYQQTPGQGLQFLFEYFSETQRNKGNFPGRFSGRQFSNSRSEMNVSTLELGDSALYLCASSLRRQGALGYTFGSGTRLTVV.

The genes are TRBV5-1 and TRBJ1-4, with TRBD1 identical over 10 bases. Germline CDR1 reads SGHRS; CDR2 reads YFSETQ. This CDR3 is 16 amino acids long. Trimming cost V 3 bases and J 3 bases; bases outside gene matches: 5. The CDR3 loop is CASSSGTGASNEKLFF. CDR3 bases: TGCGCCAGCAGCTCCGGGACAGGGGCCTCTAATGAAAAACTGTTTTTT.

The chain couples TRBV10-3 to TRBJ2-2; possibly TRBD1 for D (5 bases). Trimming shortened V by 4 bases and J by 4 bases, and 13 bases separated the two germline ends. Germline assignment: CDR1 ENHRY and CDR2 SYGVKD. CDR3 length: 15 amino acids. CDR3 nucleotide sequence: TGTGCCATCAGTGGTTCGACAGTTGGCACCGGGGAGCTGTTTTTT. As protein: CAISGSTVGTGELFF.

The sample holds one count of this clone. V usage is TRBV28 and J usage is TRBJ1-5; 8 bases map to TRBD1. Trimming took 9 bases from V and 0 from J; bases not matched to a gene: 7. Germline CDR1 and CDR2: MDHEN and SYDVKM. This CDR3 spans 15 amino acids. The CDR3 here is CARGQGGSSNQPQHF. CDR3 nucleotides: TGTGCCAGAGGACAGGGAGGTTCTAGCAATCAGCCCCAGCATTTT.

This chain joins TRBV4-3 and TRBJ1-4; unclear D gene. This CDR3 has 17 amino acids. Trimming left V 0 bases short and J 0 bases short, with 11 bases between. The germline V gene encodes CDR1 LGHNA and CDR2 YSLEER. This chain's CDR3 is CASSQDFGPATNEKLFF. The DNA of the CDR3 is TGCGCCAGCAGCCAAGATTTTGGCCCCGCAACTAATGAAAAACTGTTTTTT.

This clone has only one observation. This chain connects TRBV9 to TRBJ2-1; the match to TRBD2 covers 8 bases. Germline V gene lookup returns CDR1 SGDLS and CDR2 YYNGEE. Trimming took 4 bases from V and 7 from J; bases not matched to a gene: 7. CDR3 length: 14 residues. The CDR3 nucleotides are TGTGCCAGCAGCCCCGGCCGGGGGGGGAATGAGCAGTTCTTC. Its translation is CASSPGRGGNEQFF.

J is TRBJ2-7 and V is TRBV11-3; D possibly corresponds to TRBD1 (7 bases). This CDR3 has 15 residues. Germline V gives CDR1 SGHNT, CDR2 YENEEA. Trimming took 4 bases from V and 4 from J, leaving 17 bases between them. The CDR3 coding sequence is TGTGCCAGCAGCTCCCCTAGCCAGGGGGGTTACGAGCAGTACTTC. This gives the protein CASSSPSQGGYEQYF.

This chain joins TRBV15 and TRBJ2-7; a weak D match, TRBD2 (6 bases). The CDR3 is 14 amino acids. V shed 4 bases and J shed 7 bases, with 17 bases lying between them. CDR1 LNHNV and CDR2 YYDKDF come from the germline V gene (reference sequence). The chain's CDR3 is CATSKGTPQREQYF. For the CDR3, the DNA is TGTGCCACCAGCAAGGGGACTCCCCAGCGAGAGCAGTACTTC.

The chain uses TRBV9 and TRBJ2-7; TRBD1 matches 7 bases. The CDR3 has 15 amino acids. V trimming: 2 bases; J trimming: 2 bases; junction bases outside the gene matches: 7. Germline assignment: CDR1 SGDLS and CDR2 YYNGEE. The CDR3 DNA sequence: TGTGCCAGCAGCGTGACAGGGAAGGGAACCTACGAGCAGTACTTC. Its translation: CASSVTGKGTYEQYF.

CDR3 residues: CSVAGGSYNEQFF. In nucleotides, the CDR3 is TGCAGCGTTGCAGGGGGCTCCTACAATGAGCAGTTCTTC. J is TRBJ2-1 and V is TRBV29-1; 7 nucleotides line up with TRBD1. With 4 bases clipped from V and 0 bases from J, the junction kept 0 bases outside the gene matches. The V gene's germline CDR1 is SQVTM and CDR2 ANQGSEA. The length of the CDR3 is 13 residues.